Included here is one TCR beta chain sequence, with context. Its antigen is as yet unknown. The data belong to a study of T cells expressing NK-cell markers. 5'RACE template switching built TCR beta cDNA with unique molecular identifiers. TCRdb re-called the 5' RACE reads and gives one entry per CDR3 protein, without DNA. This sample carries over 200,000 distinct CDR3 sequences, with 0.3% to 0.45% going to the ten biggest clones. This CDR3 is built from 15 residues. Germline V gene data show CDR1 as DFQATT and CDR2 as SNEGSKA (reference sequence). General observations from the study: A few donors' CD3+CD56-NKG2C+ cells were dominated by the same clonotypes. Each of roughly six donors carried dominant NKG2C+ clonotypes accounting for about 1.0-7.0% of CD8+ T cells.

The sample comprised blood T cells: a sorted CD56 or NKG2C T cell subset, CD4+ or CD8+ T cells, or bulk PBMC T cells (not recorded which). J is TRBJ2-1 and V is TRBV20-1; TCRdb reports TRBD1, a call that lacks DNA to check it against. This TCR came from a man aged 18 to 29 in good health. CDR3 region: CSASPQRTTRDEQFF.